This T cell receptor (beta chain) was sequenced during a study of cytomegalovirus exposure and HLA in healthy donors. Whole-study findings and limits: Most CMV-associated TCR beta chains were later found to appear HLA-restricted. Excluded: some indistinguishable V segments such as TRBV6-2 and TRBV6-3. Common viral pathogens (according to a later analysis) appeared linked to several of the most significant clusters.

13 Jbeta primers and 60 Vbeta primers were used for the PCR. The method was immunoSEQ multiplex PCR; TCRdb's version includes in-frame clones alone and lacks a portion of them. The sample carries about 82,000 clones, around 70% recorded once. The germline V gene encodes CDR1 GTSNPN and CDR2 SVGIG (reference sequence). With V trimmed by 2 bases and J by 7 bases, 6 bases remained unmatched. CDR3 length: 14 residues. This clone was detected a few times. Its specificity is unknown. This chain links TRBV30 with TRBJ2-2; the match to TRBD2 covers 8 bases. Sequenced material: PBMCs. This sequence originates from a woman between 45 and 65 years old in good health and CMV-seropositive. CDR3 protein: CAWSPGGTDGELFF. For the CDR3, the DNA is TGTGCCTGGAGTCCGGGGGGGACGGACGGGGAGCTGTTTTTT.